The 24 T cell receptor beta chains below come from one sample, sequenced in a study of OX40 agonist ivuxolimab in advanced cancers. Generated by immunoSEQ multiplex PCR, the TCRdb table keeps only in-frame clones and is missing some. Found here are tens of thousands of clones, 85% of them singletons; the top ten hold approximately 3%. This specimen consisted of CD4+ or CD8+ T cells sorted from blood, obtained in a trial of the OX40 agonist ivuxolimab. The receptors shown here come from an adult with an advanced solid tumor such as melanoma, head and neck, liver or kidney cancer.

The genes are TRBV5-1 and TRBJ2-7, with 15 bases fitting TRBD2. CDR1 is SGHRS, CDR2 YFSETQ, per germline. Trimming took 4 bases from V and 7 from J; bases not matched to a gene: 9. This CDR3 comprises 16 residues. The CDR3 nucleotides are TGCGCCAGCAGCATACAGGGACTAGCGGGAGGTGGAGAGCAGTACTTC. This sequence encodes CASSIQGLAGGGEQYF.

This rearrangement joins TRBV7-9 to TRBJ1-6; the D is unclear. CDR3 length equals 14 residues. Germline values: CDR1 SEHNR, CDR2 FQNEAQ (reference sequence). V dropped 3 bases and J dropped 5 bases, with 8 bases sitting between them. CDR3 coding DNA: TGTGCCAGCAGCTTCTCTCTGAATAATTCACCCCTCCACTTT. Its translation: CASSFSLNNSPLHF.

This clone showed up just a few times. This sequence joins TRBV7-9 and TRBJ1-1, with unresolved D. The CDR3 has 13 residues. The V and J ends lost 5 bases and 10 bases respectively, with 17 bases between them. The germline CDR1 and CDR2 sequences are SEHNR and FQNEAQ (reference sequence). The CDR3 DNA sequence: TGTGCCAGCAGCACGTTAAGCCGGAACCCAGCTTTCTTT. Residues: CASSTLSRNPAFF.

This clone was observed a handful of times. V usage is TRBV7-9 and J usage is TRBJ1-1, with 7 bases identical to TRBD1. Germline CDR1 and CDR2: SEHNR and FQNEAQ (reference sequence). The length of the CDR3 is 14 residues. V lost 3 bases, J lost 2 bases, and 3 bases stayed unmatched. For the CDR3, the DNA is TGTGCCAGCAGCTTGAGGACAGGAAACACTGAAGCTTTCTTT. It translates to CASSLRTGNTEAFF.

The chain couples TRBV7-3 to TRBJ2-1, with D perhaps TRBD1 (6 bases). The germline V gene has CDR1 SGHTA and CDR2 FQGTGA. Trimming removed 5 bases at V and 9 bases at J, with 11 bases between. CDR3 size: 12 residues. CDR3 amino acids: CASSGTGSEQFF. The DNA for the CDR3 is TGTGCCAGCAGCGGAACAGGGAGTGAGCAGTTCTTC.

The rearrangement links TRBV5-1 to TRBJ2-5; 7 nucleotides agree with TRBD2. V shed 1 base and J 1 base; nucleotides not matched to a gene: 7. The CDR3 covers 16 residues. Germline assignment: CDR1 SGHRS and CDR2 YFSETQ. The DNA for the CDR3 is TGCGCCAGCAGCTTGCTGGTAGCGGGTTCCCAAGAGACCCAGTACTTC. Its translation: CASSLLVAGSQETQYF.

The gene calls are TRBV7-2 and TRBJ1-5; 9 bases match TRBD1. Unmatched junction bases numbered 5, after V lost 5 bases and J lost 0 bases. This CDR3 contains 16 residues. Per germline, CDR1 SGHTA and CDR2 FQGNSA. The CDR3 sequence: CASSPQGALSNQPQHF. The CDR3 coding sequence is TGTGCCAGCAGCCCACAGGGGGCGCTTAGCAATCAGCCCCAGCATTTT. The entire variable domain, with the rest obtained from reference TRBV7-2 and TRBJ1-5, is as follows: GAGVSQSPSNKVTEKGKDVELRCDPISGHTALYWYRQSLGQGLEFLIYFQGNSAPDKSGLPSDRFSAERTGGSVSTLTIQRTQQEDSAVYLCASSPQGALSNQPQHFGDGTRLSIL.

This clone was detected only a few times. V usage is TRBV7-9 and J usage is TRBJ2-7; a possible D gene is TRBD1 (5 bases). V was cut by 4 bases and J by 3 bases, with 7 bases left in between. The CDR3 spans 12 residues. Germline V CDR1 and CDR2: SEHNR, FQNEAQ (reference sequence). CDR3: CASSSTDYEQYF. CDR3 nucleotide sequence: TGTGCCAGCAGCTCGACAGACTACGAGCAGTACTTC.

The V and J genes are TRBV7-2 and TRBJ2-5; 8 nucleotides align to TRBD2. CDR3 length: 16 amino acids. Losses at the gene ends were 2 bases for V and 6 bases for J; bases not matched to a gene: 11. The germline CDR1 and CDR2 sequences are SGHTA and FQGNSA. The CDR3 reads CASSLRRGDYSQTQYF. CDR3 sequence (DNA): TGTGCCAGCAGCTTAAGGCGGGGGGACTACTCGCAGACCCAGTACTTC.

The chain carries TRBV5-1 and TRBJ1-1; 8 positions match TRBD1. The CDR3 is 15 amino acids. The junction had 5 bases not matched to a gene; V was cut back by 0 bases and J by 4 bases. Looked up from germline, CDR1 is SGHRS and CDR2 is YFSETQ. CDR3 sequence: CASSLAQGASTEAFF. CDR3 DNA: TGCGCCAGCAGCTTGGCTCAGGGGGCAAGCACTGAAGCTTTCTTT.

J is TRBJ2-1 and V is TRBV11-2; 8 nucleotides align to TRBD1. The CDR3 consists of 14 residues. Germline V CDR1 and CDR2: SGHAT, FQNNGV. V gave up 5 bases and J gave up 6 bases; unmatched junction bases: 6. The CDR3 region has the DNA TGTGCCAGCAGCCTCGGGACAGGACTCAATGAGCAGTTCTTC. It specifies CASSLGTGLNEQFF.

The sample holds a few counts of this clone. This rearrangement joins TRBV4-3 to TRBJ2-4; 10 bases map to TRBD2. Germline V lookup: CDR1 LGHNA, CDR2 YSLEER. The V segment lost 1 base and the J segment 0 bases; nucleotides outside the gene matches: 3. There are 17 residues in the CDR3. Written as DNA, the CDR3 is TGCGCCAGCAGCCAAGGAAGCGGGGGGGGAGCCAAAAACATTCAGTACTTC. Its protein is CASSQGSGGGAKNIQYF.

Concerning this clone itself: One end of the junction varies from germline; a read error may be responsible. V is TRBV6-5 and J is TRBJ2-7; D is ambiguous. The CDR3 length is 14 residues. CDR1 is MNHEY and CDR2 is SVGAGI in the germline V gene. In DNA form, the CDR3 reads TGTGCCAGCAGTTACGTCGCGGCCTCCTACCAGCAGTACTTC. This translates into CASSYVAASYQQYF.

The rearrangement links TRBV25-1 to TRBJ2-7; no definite D call. CDR3 length: 11 amino acids. Germline loops: CDR1 MGHDK, CDR2 SYGVNS. Trimming stripped 2 bases from V and 9 bases from J, with 8 bases between. The chain's CDR3 is CASSENSVQYF. The CDR3 nucleotides read TGTGCCAGCAGTGAAAACAGCGTGCAGTACTTC.

This clone was detected only once. V usage is TRBV18 and J usage is TRBJ2-7, with D perhaps being TRBD1 or TRBD2 (5 bases each). Germline-derived CDR1 and CDR2 are KGHSH and LQKENI. This CDR3 has 14 residues. V shed 4 bases and J shed 0 bases, with 10 bases lying between them. The CDR3 here is CASSRDGDSYEQYF. DNA of the CDR3: TGTGCCAGCTCACGGGACGGCGACTCCTACGAGCAGTACTTC.

The chain recombines TRBV6-7 with TRBJ2-4, with 7 nucleotides matching TRBD1. TRBV6-7 is an open reading frame whose function is uncertain. The CDR3 is 17 amino acids. The trim removed 8 bases at V and 0 bases at J, leaving 13 bases unmatched. The DNA for the CDR3 is TGTGCCAGCGGAGACAGGGCTAGCCGGGTAGCCAAAAACATTCAGTACTTC. This codes for CASGDRASRVAKNIQYF.

V and J are TRBV19 and TRBJ1-3; TRBD1 agrees at 7 bases. Per germline, CDR1 LNHDA and CDR2 SQIVND (reference sequence). Germline trimming cut 3 bases from V and 4 bases from J; bases unmatched to any gene: 3. This CDR3 region has 14 residues. Written as DNA, the CDR3 is TGTGCCAGTAGTATGACAGGGTCCGGAAACACCATATATTTT. It translates to CASSMTGSGNTIYF.

The V gene is TRBV27, the J gene TRBJ2-7; 12 nucleotides match TRBD2. The V gene end was trimmed by 5 bases and the J gene end by 4 bases; junction bases not matched to a gene: 9. Germline loops: CDR1 MNHEY, CDR2 SMNVEV (reference sequence). The CDR3 length is 16 residues. The CDR3 sequence is CASSKLRLAGDYEQYF. The CDR3 coding sequence is TGTGCCAGCAGTAAGTTAAGACTAGCGGGAGATTACGAGCAGTACTTC.

J is TRBJ2-7 and V is TRBV6-6; 10 bases agree with TRBD2. The CDR3 runs 15 residues. The ends lost 7 bases at V and 3 bases at J; junction bases unmatched: 9. Germline V gene data show CDR1 as MNHNY and CDR2 as SVGAGI (reference sequence). The CDR3 region is CASKGAGGLGYEQYF. The CDR3 bases are TGTGCCAGCAAAGGAGCGGGGGGGCTCGGCTACGAGCAGTACTTC.

J is TRBJ2-4 and V is TRBV4-3; possibly TRBD1 or TRBD2 for D (7 bases each). The CDR3 runs to 16 residues. Trimming stripped 0 bases from V and 4 bases from J, with 13 bases between. Looked up from germline, CDR1 is LGHNA and CDR2 is YSLEER. CDR3 in amino acids: CASSQDRGGLKNIQYF. In DNA form, the CDR3 reads TGCGCCAGCAGCCAAGACAGGGGGGGATTGAAAAACATTCAGTACTTC.

The V call is TRBV13, the J call TRBJ2-1; 10 bases are a match to TRBD2. The CDR3 length is 15 residues. Trimming at V came to 5 bases and at J to 5 bases, leaving 6 bases not matched to a gene. Germline V gives CDR1 PRHDT, CDR2 FYEKMQ (reference sequence). The CDR3 reads CASSPSGRVHNEQFF. CDR3 coding DNA: TGTGCCAGCAGCCCAAGCGGGAGGGTCCACAATGAGCAGTTCTTC.

The chain uses TRBV5-6 and TRBJ1-2; D unresolved. Germline values: CDR1 SGHDT, CDR2 YYEEEE. The CDR3 runs 12 residues. Between the trimmed V and J ends, which lost 4 bases and 7 bases, there was a span of 11 bases. CDR3 amino acids: CASSQERGGYTF. The CDR3 nucleotides are TGTGCCAGCAGCCAGGAACGGGGTGGCTACACCTTC.

The gene calls are TRBV5-6 and TRBJ1-3; D might be TRBD1 (5 bases). Between the trimmed V and J ends, which lost 3 bases and 1 base, there was a span of 8 bases. The CDR3 runs to 14 residues. Germline CDR1 reads SGHDT; CDR2 reads YYEEEE. CDR3 sequence reads: CASSSGGSGNTIYF. Written as DNA, the CDR3 is TGTGCCAGCAGCTCGGGGGGGTCTGGAAACACCATATATTTT.

This clone was seen a single time. At one end the junction does not follow the germline gene, possibly because of a read error. The chain combines TRBV10-3 with TRBJ1-3; no reliable D call. Germline V gene sequence: CDR1 ENHRY, CDR2 SYGVKD. This CDR3 has 12 amino acids. The CDR3 is CASSDSGNTIYF. CDR3 sequence (DNA): TGTGCCAGCAGTGATTCGGGAAACACCATATATTTT.